These 14 T cell receptor beta chains were sequenced from one sample in a study of cytomegalovirus exposure and HLA in healthy donors. Primers for the PCR totalled 60 Vbeta and 13 Jbeta. Generated by immunoSEQ multiplex PCR, the TCRdb table keeps only in-frame clones and is missing some. Here the sample spans about 160,000 clones, around 75% being singletons. The source material was PBMCs. All receptors derive from a woman aged 50 to 60 in good health and CMV-seropositive.

This chain connects TRBV7-2 to TRBJ1-5; no firm D call. V shed 5 bases and J shed 3 bases, with 8 bases lying between them. Germline values: CDR1 SGHTA, CDR2 FQGNSA. This CDR3 has 13 amino acids. The CDR3 spells CASSETNNQPQHF. CDR3 DNA sequence: TGTGCCAGCAGCGAGACAAACAATCAGCCCCAGCATTTT. The complete variable domain, with remaining parts taken from reference TRBV7-2 and TRBJ1-5, reads GAGVSQSPSNKVTEKGKDVELRCDPISGHTALYWYRQSLGQGLEFLIYFQGNSAPDKSGLPSDRFSAERTGGSVSTLTIQRTQQEDSAVYLCASSETNNQPQHFGDGTRLSIL.

V is TRBV11-2 and J is TRBJ2-7, with 7 bases fitting TRBD1. Germline V gives CDR1 SGHAT, CDR2 FQNNGV. CDR3 length: 15 residues. V lost 3 bases and J lost 0; bases outside the gene matches: 5. The CDR3 region has the DNA TGTGCCAGCAGCTTGGTACAGGGGAGCTCCTACGAGCAGTACTTC. Translation: CASSLVQGSSYEQYF.

This clone was detected only once. CDR3 residues: CASGLVWSRGGPPANTGELFF. The CDR3 region has the DNA TGTGCTAGTGGTTTGGTATGGTCCCGGGGGGGCCCCCCCGCGAACACCGGGGAGCTGTTTTTT. This rearrangement joins TRBV12-5 to TRBJ2-2; 8 positions agree with TRBD2. After removal of 0 bases from V and 0 bases from J, the junction contained 15 bases not matched to a gene. Germline CDR1 is LGHNT and CDR2 is FRNRAP. CDR3 length: 21 residues.

This clone was recorded a few times. The chain couples TRBV11-2 to TRBJ2-6, with D unresolved. The length of the CDR3 is 15 residues. Germline V gives CDR1 SGHAT, CDR2 FQNNGV. V was cut by 2 bases and J by 3 bases, with 8 bases left in between. The CDR3 is CASSLFTVGANVLTF. In DNA, the CDR3 is TGTGCCAGCAGCTTATTTACAGTTGGGGCCAACGTCCTGACTTTC.

The CDR3 loop is CASSSRPGAGAQETQYF. CDR3 DNA: TGTGCCAGCAGCTCCAGGCCGGGAGCCGGGGCACAAGAGACCCAGTACTTC. The chain couples TRBV7-8 to TRBJ2-5, with D tentatively TRBD2 (6 bases). V was pared by 4 bases and J by 2 bases, with 20 bases between. CDR1 and CDR2 from the germline V gene are SGHVS and FQNEAQ. CDR3 size: 17 residues.

J is TRBJ2-2 and V is TRBV10-3, with TRBD1 matching 7 bases. This CDR3 has 17 residues. The ends lost 4 bases at V and 7 bases at J; junction bases unmatched: 15. The germline gives CDR1 ENHRY, CDR2 SYGVKD. CDR3 nucleotides: TGTGCCATCAGTGGGCCACAGGGGAGAGAGGGAATCGGGGAGCTGTTTTTT. It yields the protein CAISGPQGREGIGELFF.

The chain is built from TRBV5-6 and TRBJ1-1; TRBD1 might be the D (5 bases). The CDR3 covers 15 residues. CDR1 is SGHDT, CDR2 YYEEEE, per germline. V was cut by 4 bases and J by 4 bases, with 17 bases left in between. CDR3 sequence: CASSPHGAGITEAFF. CDR3 sequence (DNA): TGTGCCAGCAGCCCGCATGGGGCAGGGATCACTGAAGCTTTCTTT. Variable domain in full (rest from reference TRBV5-6 and TRBJ1-1): DAGVTQSPTHLIKTRGQQVTLRCSPKSGHDTVSWYQQALGQGPQFIFQYYEEEERQRGNFPDRFSGHQFPNYSSELNVNALLLGDSALYLCASSPHGAGITEAFFGQGTRLTVV.

This chain joins TRBV2 and TRBJ2-3; D not certain. Germline V gene sequence: CDR1 SNHLY, CDR2 FYNNEI. The CDR3 sequence is 13 residues long. Trimming took 3 bases from V and 0 from J, leaving 4 bases between them. CDR3 in amino acids: CASSDESTDTQYF. CDR3 nucleotides: TGTGCCAGCAGTGATGAGAGCACAGATACGCAGTATTTT.

J is TRBJ1-5 and V is TRBV2, with 9 positions matching TRBD1. The CDR3 has 13 amino acids. Trimming cost V 7 bases and J 7 bases; bases outside gene matches: 5. The germline CDR1 and CDR2 sequences are SNHLY and FYNNEI. The CDR3 region has the DNA TGTGCCAGCATGGGACAGGGAAGCCAGCCCCAGCATTTT. Its translation is CASMGQGSQPQHF.

CDR3 nucleotides: TGTGCCAGCGCCCGCCGACAGGAGACTGAAGCTTTCTTT. This codes for CASARRQETEAFF. This rearrangement joins TRBV18 to TRBJ1-1; D might be TRBD1 (6 bases). Trimming stripped 8 bases from V and 5 bases from J, with 15 bases between. The germline CDR1 and CDR2 sequences are KGHSH and LQKENI. The CDR3 runs to 13 residues.

V is TRBV5-1 and J is TRBJ2-5, with 13 bases lining up with TRBD2. The end of the DNA aligns better with TRBJ2-7, so the J call may be wrong. The CDR3 contains 15 residues. Looked up from germline, CDR1 is SGHRS and CDR2 is YFSETQ. CDR3 nucleotides: TGCGCCAGCAGGGTAACTAGCGGGGGGGCCTCCGAGCAGTACTTC. Protein sequence: CASRVTSGGASEQYF.

The gene calls are TRBV27 and TRBJ2-7, with 10 nucleotides matching TRBD2. CDR1 and CDR2 (germline): MNHEY, SMNVEV (reference sequence). V lost 4 bases, J lost 0 bases, and 3 bases stayed unmatched. The CDR3 contains 15 residues. Here the CDR3 DNA reads TGTGCCAGCAGTTCGTCTAGCGGGGGCTCCTACGAGCAGTACTTC. This gives the protein CASSSSSGGSYEQYF.

V usage is TRBV4-1 and J usage is TRBJ2-1, with D possibly TRBD1 on 5 matching bases. V dropped 4 bases and J dropped 7 bases, with 14 bases sitting between them. Per germline, CDR1 MGHRA and CDR2 YSYEKL. This CDR3 is 14 amino acids long. CDR3 sequence: CASSPFDGHNEQFF. The DNA of the CDR3 is TGCGCCAGCAGCCCTTTTGATGGACATAATGAGCAGTTCTTC.

This chain links TRBV7-9 with TRBJ2-5; 8 nucleotides line up with TRBD1. J gave up 5 bases and V 5 bases, and 10 bases lay outside the gene matches. The CDR3 spans 15 residues. CDR1 is SEHNR, CDR2 FQNEAQ, per germline (reference sequence). In DNA form, the CDR3 reads TGTGCCAGCAGCGCTAGTCGGACAGGGCGCGAGACCCAGTACTTC. Its translation is CASSASRTGRETQYF.